The 23 T cell receptor beta chains below come from one sample, sequenced in a study of cytomegalovirus exposure and HLA in healthy donors. TCRdb keeps only in-frame clones here, not all; method: immunoSEQ multiplex PCR. The table has 220,000 or so clones, 80% to 85% seen once. What was sequenced was PBMCs. The source is a woman aged 30 to 39 in good health and CMV-seropositive.

This chain joins TRBV7-2 and TRBJ2-7, with 7 bases matching TRBD2. The CDR3 covers 18 residues. J was trimmed by 0 bases and V by 4 bases; bases with no gene match: 15. Germline V lookup: CDR1 SGHTA, CDR2 FQGNSA. The CDR3 sequence: CASSSPASGTTYSYEQYF. CDR3 bases: TGTGCCAGCAGCTCACCAGCCTCCGGGACTACGTACTCCTACGAGCAGTACTTC.

The chain joins TRBV11-2 to TRBJ1-2; D remains ambiguous. The CDR3 sequence is 12 residues long. The germline gives CDR1 SGHAT, CDR2 FQNNGV. V shed 4 bases and J shed 4 bases, with 7 bases lying between them. Here the CDR3 reads CASSSEIYGYTF. The CDR3 region has the DNA TGTGCCAGCAGCTCCGAAATCTATGGCTACACCTTC.

The rearrangement links TRBV9 to TRBJ1-4; TRBD1 matches at 7 bases. V lost 3 bases and J lost 0; bases outside the gene matches: 5. This CDR3 contains 16 residues. Per germline, CDR1 SGDLS and CDR2 YYNGEE. CDR3 protein: CASSAQGTATNEKLFF. CDR3 coding DNA: TGTGCCAGCAGCGCCCAAGGGACAGCAACTAATGAAAAACTGTTTTTT.

This chain uses TRBV27 with TRBJ1-5; possible D gene TRBD1, 6 bases. The CDR3 runs 15 residues. Trimming took off 2 bases at V and 5 bases at J, with 13 bases between the two ends. Looked up from germline, CDR1 is MNHEY and CDR2 is SMNVEV (reference sequence). This CDR3 reads CASSLIAGADQPQHF. DNA of the CDR3: TGTGCCAGCAGTTTAATCGCAGGGGCCGATCAGCCCCAGCATTTT.

The chain joins TRBV27 to TRBJ2-3, with D possibly TRBD2 on 6 matching bases. Trimming pared 2 bases from V and 1 base from J, leaving 10 bases between. CDR3 length: 15 amino acids. The germline V gene encodes CDR1 MNHEY and CDR2 SMNVEV (reference sequence). The CDR3 sequence is CASSLPASGTDTQYF. The CDR3 nucleotides are TGTGCCAGCAGTTTACCCGCTAGCGGCACAGATACGCAGTATTTT.

The gene calls are TRBV15 and TRBJ2-7; no firm D call. CDR3 length: 12 amino acids. Germline V gene sequence: CDR1 LNHNV, CDR2 YYDKDF (reference sequence). Trimming pared 0 bases from V and 4 bases from J, leaving 4 bases between. For the CDR3, the DNA is TGTGCCACCAGCAGAGATCTGTACGAGCAGTACTTC. Its translation is CATSRDLYEQYF.

The chain joins TRBV5-4 to TRBJ1-3; D is unresolved. Germline assignment: CDR1 SGHNT and CDR2 YYREEE (reference sequence). V dropped 4 bases and J dropped 1 base, with 9 bases sitting between them. This CDR3 has 14 amino acids. In DNA form, the CDR3 reads TGTGCCAGCAGCCCCCTCGAATCTGGAAACACCATATATTTT. Its translation: CASSPLESGNTIYF.

The V gene is TRBV25-1, the J gene TRBJ2-5; no clear D gene. CDR3 length equals 15 residues. CDR1 and CDR2 from the germline V gene are MGHDK and SYGVNS. Trimming took 3 bases from V and 7 from J, leaving 18 bases between them. CDR3 DNA: TGTGCCAGCAGTGACTCCGGCCCTTCTCGAGGGACCCAGTACTTC. Translation: CASSDSGPSRGTQYF.

V and J are TRBV5-1 and TRBJ2-3; 8 bases fit TRBD2. V shed 4 bases, J shed 0 bases, and the junction held 7 bases outside the gene matches. The CDR3 is made up of 16 amino acids. The germline CDR1 and CDR2 sequences are SGHRS and YFSETQ. CDR3 loop: CASSGTSGSSTDTQYF. CDR3 bases: TGCGCCAGCAGCGGCACTAGCGGCTCTAGCACAGATACGCAGTATTTT.

This chain joins TRBV30 and TRBJ2-7; 7 bases align to TRBD2. J lost 0 bases, V lost 2 bases, and 13 bases had no gene match. CDR1 is GTSNPN, CDR2 SVGIG, per germline (reference sequence). CDR3 length: 17 residues. The CDR3 region is CAWSHRRDYYSSYEQYF. CDR3 coding DNA: TGTGCCTGGAGTCATCGCCGGGACTACTACAGCTCCTACGAGCAGTACTTC.

The J gene is TRBJ1-1, the V gene TRBV10-3, with 7 bases fitting TRBD1. CDR1 ENHRY and CDR2 SYGVKD come from the germline V gene. This CDR3 comprises 15 residues. The ends lost 0 bases at V and 1 base at J; junction bases unmatched: 2. The CDR3 region is CAISESTGRNTEAFF. In DNA form, the CDR3 reads TGTGCCATCAGTGAGTCGACAGGGAGGAACACTGAAGCTTTCTTT.

The chain has TRBV15 and TRBJ2-3, with 7 bases identical to TRBD1. Germline assignment: CDR1 LNHNV and CDR2 YYDKDF (reference sequence). The CDR3 has 15 residues. Trimming removed 2 bases from V and 2 bases from J; junction bases left unmatched: 4. This CDR3 is CATSRHRGVTDTQYF. The CDR3, as DNA: TGTGCCACCAGCAGACACAGGGGAGTCACAGATACGCAGTATTTT.

This clone was detected a few times. This chain joins TRBV29-1 and TRBJ2-7; TRBD1 matches at 10 bases. The CDR3 length is 15 residues. CDR1 SQVTM and CDR2 ANQGSEA come from the germline V gene. V shed 0 bases and J 3 bases; nucleotides not matched to a gene: 5. CDR3 sequence (DNA): TGCAGCGTTGAAGAGGCTGGACAGGGGGTCTACGAGCAGTACTTC. It encodes CSVEEAGQGVYEQYF.

J is TRBJ1-2 and V is TRBV6-5; D unclear. From germline, CDR1 is MNHEY and CDR2 SVGAGI. The CDR3 has 13 amino acids. V lost 7 bases, J lost 8 bases, and 17 bases lay in between. CDR3 nucleotides: TGTGCCAGCACCCCGACACCGGACCGGGGCTACACCTTC. Translating it yields CASTPTPDRGYTF.

This chain uses TRBV9 with TRBJ1-5, with no clear D. The CDR3 sequence is 15 residues long. Germline CDR1 and CDR2: SGDLS and YYNGEE. V was trimmed by 3 bases and J by 3 bases, leaving 13 bases between them. The CDR3 loop is CASSEEGRINQPQHF. CDR3 nucleotides: TGTGCCAGCAGCGAGGAAGGGCGGATCAATCAGCCCCAGCATTTT.

The CDR3 reads CASSLTGLYEQYF. As DNA, the CDR3 is TGTGCCAGCAGTTTAACAGGCCTCTACGAGCAGTACTTC. This chain connects TRBV27 to TRBJ2-7; the D gene is possibly TRBD1 (5 bases). CDR3 length: 13 amino acids. Per the germline V gene, CDR1 is MNHEY and CDR2 is SMNVEV (reference sequence). Deletions cut 2 bases from V and 3 bases from J, with 8 bases between.

The rearrangement links TRBV28 to TRBJ1-2; no definite D call. The V gene's germline CDR1 is MDHEN and CDR2 SYDVKM. The V end lost 4 bases, the J end lost 3 bases, and 6 bases lay between the germline ends. The length of the CDR3 is 12 residues. The CDR3 nucleotides read TGTGCCAGCAGTTCAAGCTACTATGGCTACACCTTC. Its protein is CASSSSYYGYTF.

The chain recombines TRBV2 with TRBJ1-1, with unresolved D. The CDR3 is 14 amino acids. CDR1 and CDR2 from the germline V gene are SNHLY and FYNNEI. With 6 bases removed from V and 0 bases from J, the gap between germline ends came to 11 bases. CDR3 coding DNA: TGTGCCAGCAGCTTAGACCAGATGAACACTGAAGCTTTCTTT. Translated: CASSLDQMNTEAFF. The whole variable domain, filled in from reference TRBV2 and TRBJ1-1, reads EPEVTQTPSHQVTQMGQEVILRCVPISNHLYFYWYRQILGQKVEFLVSFYNNEISEKSEIFDDQFSVERPDGSNFTLKIRSTKLEDSAMYFCASSLDQMNTEAFFGQGTRLTVV.

The table lists this clone with a few counts. The junction departs from the called germline gene at one end, perhaps through a read error. This rearrangement joins TRBV30 to TRBJ2-7; D is uncertain. CDR1 is GTSNPN and CDR2 is SVGIG in the germline V gene (reference sequence). This CDR3 is 11 amino acids long. CDR3 in amino acids: CAWSVQQVPIF. CDR3 DNA: TGTGCCTGGAGTGTTCAGCAGGTCCCAATCTTC.

V gene TRBV30 combines with J gene TRBJ2-3; 10 bases align to TRBD2. Germline V gene lookup returns CDR1 GTSNPN and CDR2 SVGIG (reference sequence). The CDR3 loop spans 18 amino acids. J lost 1 base, V lost 2 bases, and 12 bases had no gene match. As DNA, the CDR3 is TGTGCCTGGAGTAGGGGGCTAGCGGGAGATCAGGGCACAGATACGCAGTATTTT. This translates into CAWSRGLAGDQGTDTQYF.

V usage is TRBV30 and J usage is TRBJ1-3; D remains ambiguous. Germline CDR1 GTSNPN, CDR2 SVGIG (reference sequence). The ends were cut back, 2 bases at V and 3 bases at J, with 8 bases in the middle. CDR3 length: 13 residues. CDR3 protein: CAWSPQIGNTIYF. The CDR3 bases are TGTGCCTGGAGTCCCCAGATTGGAAACACCATATATTTT.

The rearrangement uses TRBV7-8 and TRBJ2-1, with TRBD2 matching 15 bases. The CDR3 contains 18 residues. CDR1 is SGHVS and CDR2 is FQNEAQ in the germline V gene. V dropped 5 bases and J dropped 0; count of bases not matched to a gene: 5. CDR3 amino acids: CASSGTSGRTSSYNEQFF. The DNA for the CDR3 is TGTGCCAGCAGCGGGACTAGCGGGAGGACCAGCTCCTACAATGAGCAGTTCTTC.

The chain recombines TRBV29-1 with TRBJ2-3; the match to TRBD2 covers 11 bases. V dropped 6 bases and J dropped 3; count of bases not matched to a gene: 8. Germline CDR1 is SQVTM and CDR2 is ANQGSEA. The CDR3 consists of 15 residues. CDR3 in DNA: TGCAGCGTCGGGACTAGCGGAGTCAGGACAGATACGCAGTATTTT. It specifies CSVGTSGVRTDTQYF.